This TCR beta chain is drawn from a study of blood T cells in healthy people across ages. Study-level points and caveats: With age, beta diversity per million T cells declined roughly linearly, significantly by roughly 40. From one million sequenced T cells, diversity estimates were lower bounds.

For this clonotype: Its target is unknown. Relative to the germline gene, one junction end is altered; a read error may explain this.

This CDR3 spans 15 amino acids. The sample, about 10 milliliters of peripheral blood, was drawn from each donor. Isolation recovered at least 6.5 million PBMCs from every sample. A second PCR of roughly 6 to 12 cycles used a sample-barcoded 5' primer and a J-beta primer mix. TCRdb passed the 5' RACE reads through MiXCR, listing each CDR3 protein once. The table lists just under 900,000 distinct CDR3 sequences, about 28% of them singletons. The rearrangement joins TRBV12-3 or TRBV12-4 to TRBJ1-5; D gene uncertain. The sequencing sample was made of blood. The receptor was isolated from an elderly woman in good health. The CDR3 loop reads CASSLEIKGNQPQHF. CDR3 bases: TGTGCCAGCAGCTTAGAAATTAAAGGGAATCAGCCCCAGCATTTT.